The 26 T cell receptor beta chains below all came from one sample that was sequenced in a study of T cells in Graves' hyperthyroidism and ophthalmopathy (dated by TCRdb to about 2019). Receptor amplification or capture employed multiplex PCR. Instrument used: Illumina HiSeq 2000. TCR beta CDR3 regions were amplified from RNA transcripts. A first-round RT-PCR of the TCR CDR3 used the HTBI primer set with the Qiagen OneStep RT-PCR kit. The public reads were reprocessed in TCRdb via fastp at Q25 and MiXCR, keeping in-frame beta chains. CDR3 protein sequences are deduplicated, and each keeps its most common genes and DNA. For this sample there are fewer than 700,000 distinct CDR3 sequences; 15% to 20% appear just once. The ten largest clones capture approximately 15% of the sample. The sample was blood. The receptors shown here come from a woman under 30 with Graves' ophthalmopathy.

The genes are TRBV27 and TRBJ2-3; no reliable D call. V shed 0 bases and J shed 0 bases, with 10 bases lying between them. Germline V gene lookup returns CDR1 MNHEY and CDR2 SMNVEV (reference sequence). The CDR3 length is 16 residues. The CDR3 nucleotides are TGTGCCAGCAGTTTATCCTTTGGGCTAAGCACAGATACGCAGTATTTT. Protein product: CASSLSFGLSTDTQYF.

This clonotype was observed a few times. This chain connects TRBV7-9 to TRBJ2-1, with D unresolved. The CDR3 is 15 amino acids. Germline-derived CDR1 and CDR2 are SEHNR and FQNEAQ (reference sequence). V was shortened by 2 bases and J by 5 bases, with 13 bases between the two germline ends. The CDR3 sequence is CASSLSLGLNNEQFF. The CDR3 bases are TGTGCCAGCAGCTTAAGTCTCGGGCTTAACAATGAGCAGTTCTTC.

This clonotype was detected only a few times. The chain has TRBV15 and TRBJ2-1; 13 bases match TRBD2. Germline V lookup: CDR1 LNHNV, CDR2 YYDKDF (reference sequence). The CDR3 totals 17 residues. V lost 5 bases to trimming and J lost 6 bases; unmatched junction nucleotides: 10. CDR3 protein: CATSRYVRTSGSNEQFF. In DNA, the CDR3 is TGTGCCACCAGCCGATATGTACGGACTAGCGGGAGCAATGAGCAGTTCTTC.

Worth noting for this clonotype: A much more abundant neighbour one base away suggests this may be a read error. The rearrangement joins TRBV6-5 to TRBJ2-1; a weak D match, TRBD2 (7 bases). This CDR3 comprises 14 residues. Germline V gives CDR1 MNHEY, CDR2 SVGAGI. This CDR3 reads CASSYEGGPNEQSF. The CDR3 coding sequence is TGTGCCAGCAGTTATGAGGGGGGGCCGAATGAGCAGTCCTTC.

This clonotype was seen more than once but under ten times. This rearrangement joins TRBV6-5 to TRBJ1-2; D is uncertain. Looked up from germline, CDR1 is MNHEY and CDR2 is SVGAGI. V was trimmed by 1 base and J by 4 bases, leaving 7 bases between them. This CDR3 region has 13 residues. The CDR3 is CASSYLGIYGYTF. CDR3 nucleotide sequence: TGTGCCAGCAGTTACTTGGGGATCTATGGCTACACCTTC.

DNA for the CDR3: TGTGCCAGCAGCGCCCGTCGACCCGGGACTAGCGGGAGTACCGGGGAGCTGTTTTTT. Residues: CASSARRPGTSGSTGELFF. This chain links TRBV7-2 with TRBJ2-2; 14 nucleotides match TRBD2. The CDR3 loop spans 19 amino acids. The V gene's germline CDR1 is SGHTA and CDR2 FQGNSA. V lost 5 bases and J lost 5; bases outside the gene matches: 13.

This clonotype came up many times. V is TRBV12-3 or TRBV12-4 and J is TRBJ2-1; possible D gene TRBD1, 6 bases. The CDR3 length is 13 residues. V was shortened by 3 bases and J by 5 bases, with 8 bases between the two germline ends. CDR3: CASSLYRDNEQFF. In nucleotides, the CDR3 is TGTGCCAGCAGTTTGTACAGGGACAATGAGCAGTTCTTC.

This clonotype came up many times. The chain is built from TRBV27 and TRBJ1-2, with TRBD1 identical over 7 bases. The J segment lost 7 bases and the V segment lost 3 bases, leaving 5 bases of the junction unmatched. Germline-derived CDR1 and CDR2 are MNHEY and SMNVEV (reference sequence). The CDR3 has 13 amino acids. CDR3 sequence: CASSFRRGGGYTF. The DNA of the CDR3 is TGTGCCAGCAGTTTTCGCAGGGGGGGTGGCTACACCTTC.

This clonotype has more than one count but fewer than ten. This sequence joins TRBV5-6 and TRBJ1-2, with D maybe TRBD1 (6 bases). The CDR3 consists of 15 residues. Trimming removed 0 bases from V and 8 bases from J, with 17 bases in between. CDR1 is SGHDT and CDR2 is YYEEEE in the germline V gene. CDR3 sequence (DNA): TGTGCCAGCAGCTTGGAATCACAGGGAATAGGGGGCTACACCTTC. It translates to CASSLESQGIGGYTF.

Regarding this clonotype: A much larger clonotype is one base distant, so this may be a read error. V gene TRBV7-3 combines with J gene TRBJ2-3; 11 bases line up with TRBD2. CDR3 length equals 16 residues. Germline V gives CDR1 SGHTA, CDR2 FQGTGA. The CDR3 loop reads CVSSSTLAGAADTQYF. Written as DNA, the CDR3 is TGTGTCAGCAGCTCAACACTAGCGGGAGCGGCAGATACGCAGTATTTT.

This rearrangement joins TRBV4-1 to TRBJ2-7; D unclear. The CDR3 length is 12 residues. Per the germline V gene, CDR1 is MGHRA and CDR2 is YSYEKL. The ends were cut back, 0 bases at V and 2 bases at J, with 2 bases in the middle. The CDR3 nucleotides are TGCGCCAGCAGCCAAGAACCCTACGAGCAGTACTTC. It translates to CASSQEPYEQYF.

The chain is built from TRBV19 and TRBJ1-5; no clear D. The V gene lost 3 bases and the J gene lost 3 bases, with 6 bases spanning the gap. The CDR3 contains 13 residues. Germline loops: CDR1 LNHDA, CDR2 SQIVND (reference sequence). CDR3 DNA sequence: TGTGCCAGTAGTATCGCCTCCAATCAGCCCCAGCATTTT. Translation gives CASSIASNQPQHF.

This clonotype came up a few times. The junction shows a germline mismatch at one end, possibly a read error. V is TRBV9 and J is TRBJ2-3, with a weak D call TRBD1 (7 bases). The CDR3 length is 15 residues. The germline CDR1 and CDR2 sequences are SGDLS and YYNGEE. The CDR3 DNA sequence: TGTGCCAGCAGCGTAGCTGTGGCGGGGACAGATGCGCAGTATTTT. Translating gives CASSVAVAGTDAQYF.

Many counts were recorded for this clonotype. V is TRBV7-2 and J is TRBJ2-7; tentative D call: TRBD1 (6 bases). V was cut by 4 bases and J by 2 bases, with 15 bases left in between. The length of the CDR3 is 15 residues. Germline CDR1 is SGHTA and CDR2 is FQGNSA. Written as DNA, the CDR3 is TGTGCCAGCAGCTCTAAGGGGGACGGAACCTACGAGCAGTACTTC. Protein: CASSSKGDGTYEQYF.

The genes are TRBV20-1 and TRBJ2-1; possibly TRBD2 for D (6 bases). This CDR3 region has 17 residues. Germline lookup yields CDR1 DFQATT and CDR2 SNEGSKA (reference sequence). Trimming shortened V by 0 bases and J by 7 bases, and 22 bases separated the two germline ends. CDR3 residues: CSARDILTGEEWNEQFF. The CDR3 DNA is TGCAGTGCTAGAGACATCTTAACGGGAGAGGAATGGAATGAGCAGTTCTTC.

In this sample, this clonotype turned up many times. J is TRBJ2-7 and V is TRBV4-2, with 13 nucleotides matching TRBD2. With 0 bases clipped from V and 0 bases from J, the junction kept 5 bases outside the gene matches. In germline, CDR1 is LGHNA, CDR2 YNFKEQ. The CDR3 covers 18 residues. CDR3: CASSQEGRTSGSSYEQYF. The CDR3 nucleotides read TGTGCCAGCAGCCAAGAAGGCCGGACTAGCGGGAGCTCCTACGAGCAGTACTTC.

This clonotype was counted only a few times. The rearrangement joins TRBV19 to TRBJ2-3; 7 bases map to TRBD1. Germline values: CDR1 LNHDA, CDR2 SQIVND (reference sequence). The CDR3 is 15 residues long. With V trimmed by 3 bases and J by 1 base, 4 bases remained unmatched. In nucleotides, the CDR3 is TGTGCCAGTAGTATCGACACAGGGGGCACAGATACGCAGTATTTT. It specifies CASSIDTGGTDTQYF. Variable domain in full (rest from reference TRBV19 and TRBJ2-3): DGGITQSPKYLFRKEGQNVTLSCEQNLNHDAMYWYRQDPGQGLRLIYYSQIVNDFQKGDIAEGYSVSREKKESFPLTVTSAQKNPTAFYLCASSIDTGGTDTQYFGPGTRLTVL.

This clonotype appeared a few times. This chain connects TRBV14 to TRBJ1-6; D not certain. V was cut by 4 bases and J by 4 bases, with 8 bases left in between. CDR3 length: 14 amino acids. Germline loops: CDR1 SGHDN, CDR2 FVKESK. As DNA, the CDR3 is TGTGCCAGCAGCCGTAGGAGTTATAATTCACCCCTCCACTTT. This translates into CASSRRSYNSPLHF.

The V and J genes are TRBV20-1 and TRBJ2-5, with 9 bases aligning to TRBD2. The CDR3 covers 15 residues. Germline V CDR1 and CDR2: DFQATT, SNEGSKA (reference sequence). V trimming: 5 bases; J trimming: 2 bases; junction bases outside the gene matches: 9. CDR3 sequence reads: CSASSGTSSQETQYF. The CDR3 DNA sequence: TGCAGTGCTTCCTCCGGGACTAGCAGTCAAGAGACCCAGTACTTC.

This clonotype was seen ten or more times. The V call is TRBV6-6, the J call TRBJ2-7; a weak D match, TRBD1 (6 bases). This CDR3 is 16 amino acids long. V lost 2 bases to trimming and J lost 0 bases, with 14 bases between them. From germline, CDR1 is MNHNY and CDR2 SVGAGI (reference sequence). CDR3 protein: CASSYNYHRASYEQYF. The CDR3 coding sequence is TGTGCCAGCAGTTACAACTACCACAGGGCCTCCTACGAGCAGTACTTC.

This clonotype occurred many times. This chain joins TRBV20-1 and TRBJ2-1, with D perhaps matching TRBD2 (6 bases). Per germline, CDR1 DFQATT and CDR2 SNEGSKA (reference sequence). This CDR3 comprises 14 residues. Trimming left V 6 bases short and J 5 bases short, with 17 bases between. The CDR3, as DNA: TGCAGTGCCCCACGGCGGGGCCCACACAATGAGCAGTTCTTC. This codes for CSAPRRGPHNEQFF.

This clonotype was detected ten times or more. The V and J genes are TRBV28 and TRBJ2-7; 10 bases are a match to TRBD1. CDR1 is MDHEN and CDR2 is SYDVKM in the germline V gene. V was clipped by 5 bases and J by 3 bases; unmatched bases: 13. This CDR3 contains 17 residues. The CDR3: CASSHAPDRGPSYEQYF. CDR3 coding DNA: TGTGCCAGCAGTCACGCGCCCGACAGGGGGCCTAGCTACGAGCAGTACTTC.

The V and J genes are TRBV10-3 and TRBJ2-1, with D tentatively TRBD2 (5 bases). The length of the CDR3 is 13 residues. CDR1 is ENHRY and CDR2 is SYGVKD in the germline V gene. The CDR3 DNA is TGTGCATCCACGGCGGGCCTTTACAATGAGCAGTTCTTC. It specifies CASTAGLYNEQFF.

Points on this clonotype: This could be a read error, since a much larger clone is one nucleotide away. The V gene is TRBV28, the J gene TRBJ1-5; D is unclear. The CDR3 sequence is 12 residues long. CDR1 is MDHEN and CDR2 is SYDVKM in the germline V gene. As DNA, the CDR3 is TGTGCCAGCGGTTTATCCTATCAGCCCCAGCATTTT. Translation: CASGLSYQPQHF.

This clonotype was observed a handful of times. The V and J genes are TRBV28 and TRBJ2-2; D ambiguous. The CDR3 has 17 residues. Germline CDR1 and CDR2: MDHEN and SYDVKM. Trimming stripped 4 bases from V and 2 bases from J, with 17 bases between. CDR3 sequence: CASSSHRRVLNTGELFF. For the CDR3, the DNA is TGTGCCAGCAGTTCCCACCGACGAGTACTTAACACCGGGGAGCTGTTTTTT. The whole variable domain, filled in from reference TRBV28 and TRBJ2-2, reads DVKVTQSSRYLVKRTGEKVFLECVQDMDHENMFWYRQDPGLGLRLIYFSYDVKMKEKGDIPEGYSVSREKKERFSLILESASTNQTSMYLCASSSHRRVLNTGELFFGEGSRLTVL.

The chain has TRBV28 and TRBJ1-5; the D is unclear. The J call may be wrong; the DNA end is better matched by TRBJ2-3. Germline V gene lookup returns CDR1 MDHEN and CDR2 SYDVKM. This CDR3 contains 13 residues. The CDR3 region has the DNA TGTGCCAGCGCTGACACAAGGGATCAGCCCCAGTATTTT. Protein: CASADTRDQPQYF.